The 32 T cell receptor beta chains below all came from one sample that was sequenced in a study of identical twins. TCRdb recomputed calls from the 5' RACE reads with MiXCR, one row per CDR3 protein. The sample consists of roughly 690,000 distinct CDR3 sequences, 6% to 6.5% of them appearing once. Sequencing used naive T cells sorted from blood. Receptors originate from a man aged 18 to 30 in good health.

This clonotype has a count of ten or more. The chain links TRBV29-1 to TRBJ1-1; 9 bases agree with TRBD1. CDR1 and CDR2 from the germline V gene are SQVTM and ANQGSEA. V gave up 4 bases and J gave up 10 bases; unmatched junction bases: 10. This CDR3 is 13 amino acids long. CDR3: CSVAGTGQASAFF. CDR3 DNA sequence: TGCAGCGTTGCCGGGACAGGGCAGGCCTCAGCTTTCTTT. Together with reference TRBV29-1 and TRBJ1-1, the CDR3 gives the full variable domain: SAVISQKPSRDICQRGTSLTIQCQVDSQVTMMFWYRQQPGQSLTLIATANQGSEATYESGFVIDKFPISRPNLTFSTLTVSNMSPEDSSIYLCSVAGTGQASAFFGQGTRLTVV.

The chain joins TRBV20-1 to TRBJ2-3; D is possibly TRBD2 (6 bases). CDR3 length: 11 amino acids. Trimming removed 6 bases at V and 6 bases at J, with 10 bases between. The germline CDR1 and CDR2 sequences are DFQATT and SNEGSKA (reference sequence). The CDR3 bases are TGCAGTGCAGTGGGGACTGATACGCAGTATTTT. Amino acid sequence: CSAVGTDTQYF.

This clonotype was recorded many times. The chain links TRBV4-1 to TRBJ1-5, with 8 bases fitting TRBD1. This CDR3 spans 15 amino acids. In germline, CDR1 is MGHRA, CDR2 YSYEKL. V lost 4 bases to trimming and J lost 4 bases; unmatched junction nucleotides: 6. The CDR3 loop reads CASSPTGQVNQPQHF. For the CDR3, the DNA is TGCGCCAGCAGCCCCACGGGACAGGTGAATCAGCCCCAGCATTTT.

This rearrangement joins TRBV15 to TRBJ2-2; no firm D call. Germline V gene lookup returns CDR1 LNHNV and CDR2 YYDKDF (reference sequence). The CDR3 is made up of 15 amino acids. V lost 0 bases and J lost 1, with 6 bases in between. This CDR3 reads CATSRDQRNTGELFF. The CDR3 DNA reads TGTGCCACCAGCAGAGACCAAAGGAACACCGGGGAGCTGTTTTTT.

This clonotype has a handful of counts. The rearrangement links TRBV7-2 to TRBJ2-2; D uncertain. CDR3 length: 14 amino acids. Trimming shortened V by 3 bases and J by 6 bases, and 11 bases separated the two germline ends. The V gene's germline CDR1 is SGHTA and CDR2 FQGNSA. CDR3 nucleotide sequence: TGTGCCAGCAGCTTTGATATCGTCTCCGGGGAGCTGTTTTTT. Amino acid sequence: CASSFDIVSGELFF.

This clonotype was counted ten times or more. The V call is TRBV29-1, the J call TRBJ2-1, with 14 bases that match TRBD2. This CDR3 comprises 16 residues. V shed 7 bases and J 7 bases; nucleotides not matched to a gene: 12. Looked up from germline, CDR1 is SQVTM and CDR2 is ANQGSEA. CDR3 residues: CSALTSGRANLNEQFF. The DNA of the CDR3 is TGCAGCGCCTTGACTAGCGGGAGGGCAAACTTAAATGAGCAGTTCTTC.

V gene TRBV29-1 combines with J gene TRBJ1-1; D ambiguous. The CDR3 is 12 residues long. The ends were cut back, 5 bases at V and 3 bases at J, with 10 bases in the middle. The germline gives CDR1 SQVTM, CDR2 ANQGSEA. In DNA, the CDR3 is TGCAGCGTTAACCAACGGGACACTGAAGCTTTCTTT. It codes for CSVNQRDTEAFF.

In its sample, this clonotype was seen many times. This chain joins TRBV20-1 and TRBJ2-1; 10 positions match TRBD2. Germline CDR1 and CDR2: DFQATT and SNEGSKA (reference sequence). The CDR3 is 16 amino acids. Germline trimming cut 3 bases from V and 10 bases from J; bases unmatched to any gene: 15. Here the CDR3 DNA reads TGCAGTGCTAGTCGATCACACGTAGCGGGAGGAGGGGAGCAGTTCTTC. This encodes CSASRSHVAGGGEQFF.

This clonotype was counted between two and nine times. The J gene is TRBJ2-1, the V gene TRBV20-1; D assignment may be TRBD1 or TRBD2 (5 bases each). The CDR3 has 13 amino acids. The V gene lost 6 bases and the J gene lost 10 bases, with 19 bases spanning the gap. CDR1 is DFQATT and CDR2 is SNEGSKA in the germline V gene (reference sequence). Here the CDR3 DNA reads TGCAGTGCCCCTAGGACACGAGCGGACGAGCAGTTCTTC. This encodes CSAPRTRADEQFF.

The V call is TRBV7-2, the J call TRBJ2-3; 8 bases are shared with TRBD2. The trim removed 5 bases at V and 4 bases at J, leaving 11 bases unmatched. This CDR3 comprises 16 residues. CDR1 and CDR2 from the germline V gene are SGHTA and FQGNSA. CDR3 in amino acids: CASSPRGAGGADTQYF. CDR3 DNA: TGTGCCAGCAGCCCCAGAGGGGCGGGAGGCGCAGATACGCAGTATTTT.

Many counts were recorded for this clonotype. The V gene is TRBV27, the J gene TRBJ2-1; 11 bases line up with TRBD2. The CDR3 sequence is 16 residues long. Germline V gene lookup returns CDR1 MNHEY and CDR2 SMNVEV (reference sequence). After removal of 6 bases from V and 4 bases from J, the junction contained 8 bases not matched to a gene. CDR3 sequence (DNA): TGTGCCAGCAGCGAATTACTAGCGGGAGCTTACAATGAGCAGTTCTTC. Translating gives CASSELLAGAYNEQFF.

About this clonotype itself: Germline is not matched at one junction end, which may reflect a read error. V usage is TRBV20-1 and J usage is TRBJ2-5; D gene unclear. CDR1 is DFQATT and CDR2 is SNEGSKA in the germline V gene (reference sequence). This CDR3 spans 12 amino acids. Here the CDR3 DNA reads TGCAGTGCCAGAGTTTTGGAAGAGACCCAGTACTTC. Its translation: CSARVLEETQYF.

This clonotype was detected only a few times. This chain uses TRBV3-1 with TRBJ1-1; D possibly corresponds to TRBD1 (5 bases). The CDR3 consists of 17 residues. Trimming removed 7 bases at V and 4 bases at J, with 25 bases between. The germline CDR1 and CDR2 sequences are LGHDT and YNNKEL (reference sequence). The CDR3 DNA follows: TGTGCCAGCACCAAGGGAGGGGCCCGTACCTGGGGCACTGAAGCTTTCTTT. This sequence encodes CASTKGGARTWGTEAFF.

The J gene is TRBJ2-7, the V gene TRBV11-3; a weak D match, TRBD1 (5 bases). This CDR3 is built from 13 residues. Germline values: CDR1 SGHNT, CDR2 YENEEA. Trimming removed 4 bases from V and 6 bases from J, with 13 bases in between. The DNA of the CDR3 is TGTGCCAGCAGCTCCAGGGTATCGCGCGAGCAGTACGTC. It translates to CASSSRVSREQYV.

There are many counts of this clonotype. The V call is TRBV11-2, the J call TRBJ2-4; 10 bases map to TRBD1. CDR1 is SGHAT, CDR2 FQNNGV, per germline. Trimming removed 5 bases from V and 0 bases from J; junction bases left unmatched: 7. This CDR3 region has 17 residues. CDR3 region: CASSPGTGVIAKNIQYF. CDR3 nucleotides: TGTGCCAGCAGCCCAGGGACAGGGGTTATAGCCAAAAACATTCAGTACTTC.

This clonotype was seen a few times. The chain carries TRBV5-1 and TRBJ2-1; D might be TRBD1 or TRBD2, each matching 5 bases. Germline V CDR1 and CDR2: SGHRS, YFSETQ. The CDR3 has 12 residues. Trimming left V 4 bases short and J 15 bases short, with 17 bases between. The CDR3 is CASSPAGTPPFF. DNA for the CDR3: TGCGCCAGCAGCCCAGCCGGGACGCCCCCGTTCTTC.

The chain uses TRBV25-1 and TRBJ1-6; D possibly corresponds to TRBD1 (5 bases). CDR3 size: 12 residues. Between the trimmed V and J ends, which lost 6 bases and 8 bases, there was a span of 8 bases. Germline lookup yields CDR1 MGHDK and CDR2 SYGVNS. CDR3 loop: CASRMGDSPLHF. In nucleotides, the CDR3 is TGTGCCAGCAGGATGGGGGATTCACCCCTCCACTTT.

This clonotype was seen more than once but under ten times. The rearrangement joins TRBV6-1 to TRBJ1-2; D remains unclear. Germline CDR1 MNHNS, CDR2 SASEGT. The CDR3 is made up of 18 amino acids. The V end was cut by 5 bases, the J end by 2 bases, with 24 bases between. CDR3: CASSQQNPSVDMNYGYTF. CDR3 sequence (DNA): TGTGCCAGCAGTCAACAAAACCCCTCAGTAGACATGAACTATGGCTACACCTTC.

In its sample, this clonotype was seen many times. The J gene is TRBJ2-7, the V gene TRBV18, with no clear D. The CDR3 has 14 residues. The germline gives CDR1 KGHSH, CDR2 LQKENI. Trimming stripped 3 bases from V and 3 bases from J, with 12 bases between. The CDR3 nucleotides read TGTGCCAGCTCACCGGTAGGGAACCTCTACGAGCAGTACTTC. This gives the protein CASSPVGNLYEQYF. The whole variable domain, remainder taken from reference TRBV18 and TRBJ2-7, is NAGVMQNPRHLVRRRGQEARLRCSPMKGHSHVYWYRQLPEEGLKFMVYLQKENIIDESGMPKERFSAEFPKEGPSILRIQQVVRGDSAAYFCASSPVGNLYEQYFGPGTRLTVT.

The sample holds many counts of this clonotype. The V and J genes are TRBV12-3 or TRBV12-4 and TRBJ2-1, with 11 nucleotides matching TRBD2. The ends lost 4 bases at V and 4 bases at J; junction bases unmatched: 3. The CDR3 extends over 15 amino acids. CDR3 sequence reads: CASSSIAGGYNEQFF. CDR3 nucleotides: TGTGCCAGCAGTTCAATAGCGGGAGGGTACAATGAGCAGTTCTTC.

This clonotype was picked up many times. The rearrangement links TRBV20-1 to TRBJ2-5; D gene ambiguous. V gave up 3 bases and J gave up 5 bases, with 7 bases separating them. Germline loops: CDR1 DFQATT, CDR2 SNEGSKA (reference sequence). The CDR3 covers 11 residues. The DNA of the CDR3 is TGCAGTGCTAGTCTTCGGGAGACCCAGTACTTC. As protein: CSASLRETQYF.

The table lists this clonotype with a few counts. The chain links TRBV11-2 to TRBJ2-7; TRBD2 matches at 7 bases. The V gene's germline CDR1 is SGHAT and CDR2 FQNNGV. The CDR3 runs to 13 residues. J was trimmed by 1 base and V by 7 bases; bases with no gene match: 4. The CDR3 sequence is CASKASGSYEQYV. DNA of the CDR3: TGTGCCAGCAAGGCTAGCGGATCCTACGAGCAGTACGTC.

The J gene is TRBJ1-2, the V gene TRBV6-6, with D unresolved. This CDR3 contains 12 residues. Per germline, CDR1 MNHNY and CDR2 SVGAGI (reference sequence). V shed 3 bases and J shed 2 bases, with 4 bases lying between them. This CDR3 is CASSYENYGYTF. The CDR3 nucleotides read TGTGCCAGCAGTTATGAAAACTATGGCTACACCTTC.

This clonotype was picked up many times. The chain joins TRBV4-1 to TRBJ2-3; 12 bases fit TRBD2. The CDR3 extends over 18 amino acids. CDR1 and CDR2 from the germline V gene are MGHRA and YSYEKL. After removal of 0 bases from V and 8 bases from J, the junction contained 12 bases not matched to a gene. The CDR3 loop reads CASSQEELAGGEDGTQYF. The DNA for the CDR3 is TGCGCCAGCAGCCAAGAGGAACTAGCGGGAGGAGAGGATGGTACGCAGTATTTT.

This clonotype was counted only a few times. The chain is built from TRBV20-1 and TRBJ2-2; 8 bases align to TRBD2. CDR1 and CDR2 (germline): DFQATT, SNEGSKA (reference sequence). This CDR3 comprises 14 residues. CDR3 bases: TGCTCGGTAGAACGGCTAGCGGGCACCGGGGAGCTGTTTTTT. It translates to CSVERLAGTGELFF.

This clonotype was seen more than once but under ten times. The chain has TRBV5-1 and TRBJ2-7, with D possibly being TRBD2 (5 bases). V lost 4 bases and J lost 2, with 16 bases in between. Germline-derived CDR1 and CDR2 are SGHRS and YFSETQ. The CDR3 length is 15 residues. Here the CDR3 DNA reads TGCGCCAGCAGCCCTAGACCGGAGGAAACCTACGAGCAGTACTTC. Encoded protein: CASSPRPEETYEQYF.

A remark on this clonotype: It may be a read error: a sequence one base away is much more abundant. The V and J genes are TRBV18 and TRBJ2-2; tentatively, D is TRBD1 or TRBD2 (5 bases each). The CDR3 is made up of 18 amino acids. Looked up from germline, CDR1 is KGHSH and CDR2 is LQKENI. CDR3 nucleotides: TGTGCCAGCTCACCTTCGCAACCCGGGACGGCGAACACCGGGCAGCTGTTTTTT. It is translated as CASSPSQPGTANTGQLFF.

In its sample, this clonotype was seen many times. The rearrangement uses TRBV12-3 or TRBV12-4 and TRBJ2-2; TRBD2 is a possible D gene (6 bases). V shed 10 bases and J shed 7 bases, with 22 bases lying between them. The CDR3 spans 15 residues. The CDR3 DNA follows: TGTGCCACAGAACGGGGGACTCCCCGAGGCGGGGAGCTGTTTTTT. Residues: CATERGTPRGGELFF.

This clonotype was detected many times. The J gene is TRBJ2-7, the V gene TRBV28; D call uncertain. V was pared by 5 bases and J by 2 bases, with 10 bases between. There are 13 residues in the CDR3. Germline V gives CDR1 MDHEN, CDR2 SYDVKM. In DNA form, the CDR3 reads TGTGCCAGCAGTCGGTCCCGGGCCTACGAGCAGTACTTC. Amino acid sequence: CASSRSRAYEQYF.

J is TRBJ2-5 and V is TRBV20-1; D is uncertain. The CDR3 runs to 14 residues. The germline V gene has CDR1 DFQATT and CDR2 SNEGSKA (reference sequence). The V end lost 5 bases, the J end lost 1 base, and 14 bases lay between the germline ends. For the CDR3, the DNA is TGCAGTGCTCAGATACTGTCAGCCCAAGAGACCCAGTACTTC. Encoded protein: CSAQILSAQETQYF.

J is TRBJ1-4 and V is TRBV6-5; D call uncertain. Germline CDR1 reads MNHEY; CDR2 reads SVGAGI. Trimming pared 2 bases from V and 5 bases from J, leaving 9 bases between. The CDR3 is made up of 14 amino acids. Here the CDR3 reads CASSYRGGNEKLFF. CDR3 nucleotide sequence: TGTGCCAGCAGTTACCGTGGCGGGAATGAAAAACTGTTTTTT.

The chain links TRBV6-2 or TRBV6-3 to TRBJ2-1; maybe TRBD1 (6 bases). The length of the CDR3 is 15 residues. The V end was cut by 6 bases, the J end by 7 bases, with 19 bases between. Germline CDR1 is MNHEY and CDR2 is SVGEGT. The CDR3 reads CASSPGQWGWNEQFF. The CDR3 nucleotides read TGTGCCAGCAGCCCCGGACAGTGGGGATGGAATGAGCAGTTCTTC.